Reported below is one T cell receptor beta chain. The antigen it binds to is not known. No per-base quality is available; no much larger clone lies one base away. This entry is derived from a study of blood T cell repertoires in COVID-19 (dated by TCRdb to between 2020 and 2021). Concerning the study at large: Collaborator samples came from the United States, Italy and Spain and covered acute and convalescent phases of COVID-19. The material from the prospective study consisted of cDNA or gDNA derived from T cells, B-cell-depleted T cells, or PBMCs. The repertoires were made available in a free public database intended to serve as a resource for research on the immune response to SARS-CoV-2. Sample metadata almost always included a de-identified subject ID, COVID-19 status, age in years and sex. Samples came from the ongoing ImmuneRACE study (first 160 participants) plus 1,254 subjects from 6 global collaborators. Deeply sampled blood TCRbeta repertoires from subjects exposed to, actively infected with, or recovered from COVID-19 were included in the dataset. Where available, HLA class I and class II types were taken from metadata supplied by the sample provider and were not determined by assay-based typing.

Whole blood was collected in K2EDTA tubes by collaborating institutions according to the institutions' own protocols. Collaborator samples were shipped for TCRbeta analysis as frozen whole blood, isolated PBMCs, or DNA extracted from either sample type. Findings and caveats that apply to the study as a whole: How much clinical and demographic metadata was included differed by source and by participant, and the metadata was provided uncurated.

TCRbeta CDR3 regions were amplified from genomic DNA by means of the immunoSEQ Assay, a bias-controlled multiplex PCR. The study's own analysis went as follows. Nucleated cell counts per sample were estimated from amplification of reference gene primers within the assay. To quantify the absolute abundance of each unique TCRbeta CDR3 rearrangement, sequence reads were collapsed and filtered. Productive Simpson clonality was computed per sample as the square root of Simpson's diversity index over productive rearrangements. As stored in TCRdb, this immuneACCESS dataset retains in-frame rearrangements with V and J assigned. A fraction of the clones does not appear; measured against another copy, unresolved V genes explain less than half of the discrepancy, and the remainder lacks a known reason. V, J and clone size are those of that table, while D and trimming were read from the DNA. The sample table lists about 70,000 clones, just over 85% of them with a count of one. Approximately 1.4% of the sample is taken by the ten largest.

The junction shows trimming of 5 bases on V and 8 bases on J, plus 13 bases between the germline ends. Taken from the germline V gene (reference sequence), the CDR1 and CDR2 loops are SEHNR and FQNEAQ. From the cysteine through the phenylalanine, the CDR3 covers 14 amino acids. CDR3 DNA is the only sequence kept; it has 42 bases, read in frame from the first base. This TCR derives from a woman aged 55-70 years with acute or convalescent COVID-19. The chain is assembled from TRBV7-9 and TRBJ1-6; a weak D assignment points to TRBD1 (5 bases agree). Sequenced material: peripheral blood. The DNA sequence is TGTGCCAGCAGCCAAGACAGTCCCTATTCACCCCTCCACTTT. It codes for CASSQDSPYSPLHF.